This T cell receptor (beta chain) was identified in a study of blood T cell repertoires in COVID-19. Authors' analysis steps: Reference gene primer amplification gave estimated nucleated cell counts. Profiling relied on immunoSEQ multiplex PCR, and the TCRdb table lists in-frame clones only, not all of them. The V and J calls and the clone size are those of that table, but D and trimming were determined from the DNA. The table shows 87,000 or so clones, with just over 85% occurring only once. The germline V gene has CDR1 SGHRS and CDR2 YFSETQ. V trimming: 2 bases; J trimming: 7 bases; junction bases outside the gene matches: 12. This CDR3 comprises 18 residues.

The chain employs TRBV5-1 and TRBJ2-1, with TRBD2 matching 13 bases. The sequencing input was peripheral blood. The sequence was obtained from a woman older than 75 in a cohort sampled during active or convalescent COVID-19. CDR3 sequence: CASSFTTSGRAWDNEQFF. CDR3 coding DNA: TGCGCCAGCAGCTTTACCACTAGCGGGAGGGCCTGGGATAATGAGCAGTTCTTC.